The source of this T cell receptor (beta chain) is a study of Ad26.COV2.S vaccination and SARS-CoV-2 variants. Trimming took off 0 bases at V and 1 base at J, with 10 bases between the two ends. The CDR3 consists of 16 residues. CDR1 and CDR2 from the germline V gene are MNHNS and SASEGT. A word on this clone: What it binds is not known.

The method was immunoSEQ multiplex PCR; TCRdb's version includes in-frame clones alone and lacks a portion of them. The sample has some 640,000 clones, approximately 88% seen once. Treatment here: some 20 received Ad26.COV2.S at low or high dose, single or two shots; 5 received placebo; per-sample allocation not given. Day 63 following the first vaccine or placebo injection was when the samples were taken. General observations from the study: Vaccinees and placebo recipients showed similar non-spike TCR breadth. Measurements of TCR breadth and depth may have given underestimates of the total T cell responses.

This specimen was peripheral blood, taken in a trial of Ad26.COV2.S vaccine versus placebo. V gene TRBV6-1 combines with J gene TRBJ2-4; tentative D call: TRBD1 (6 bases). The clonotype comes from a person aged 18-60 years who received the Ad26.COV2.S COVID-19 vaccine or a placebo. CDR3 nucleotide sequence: TGTGCCAGCAGTGAAGCCACAGGGTGGGCCAAAAACATTCAGTACTTC. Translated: CASSEATGWAKNIQYF.